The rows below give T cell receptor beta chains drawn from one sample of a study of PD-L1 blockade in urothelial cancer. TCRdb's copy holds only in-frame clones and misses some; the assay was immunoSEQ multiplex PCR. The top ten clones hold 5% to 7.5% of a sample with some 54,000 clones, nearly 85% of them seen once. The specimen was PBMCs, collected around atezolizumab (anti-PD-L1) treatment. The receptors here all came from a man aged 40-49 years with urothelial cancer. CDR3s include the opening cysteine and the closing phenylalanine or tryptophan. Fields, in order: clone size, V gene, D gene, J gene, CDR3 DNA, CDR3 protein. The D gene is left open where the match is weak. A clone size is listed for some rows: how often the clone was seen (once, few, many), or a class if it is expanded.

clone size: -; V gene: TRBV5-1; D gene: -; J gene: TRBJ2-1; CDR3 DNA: TGCGCCAGCAGCTTGTCGGGTGCCGGGTTTGATGAGCAGTTCTTC; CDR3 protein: CASSLSGAGFDEQFF
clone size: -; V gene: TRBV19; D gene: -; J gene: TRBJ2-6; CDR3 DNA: TGTGCCAGTATTCAGGCCTCCAGCTCTGGGGCCAACGTCCTGACTTTC; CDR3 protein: CASIQASSSGANVLTF
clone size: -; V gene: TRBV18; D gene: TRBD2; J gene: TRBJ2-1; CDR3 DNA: TGTGCCAGCTCACTAGCGGGTGACAATGAGCAGTTCTTC; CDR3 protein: CASSLAGDNEQFF
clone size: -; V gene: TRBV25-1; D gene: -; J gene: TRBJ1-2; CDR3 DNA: TGTGCCAGCAGTGAATCCTCGGGGAACCGGCATGGCTACACCTTC; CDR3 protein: CASSESSGNRHGYTF
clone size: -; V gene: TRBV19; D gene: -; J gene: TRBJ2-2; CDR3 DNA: TGTGCCAGTAGTAGGAGAAGCCTCGCGGAGGAGCTGTTTTTT; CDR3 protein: CASSRRSLAEELFF
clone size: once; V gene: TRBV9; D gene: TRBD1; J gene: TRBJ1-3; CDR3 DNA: TGTGCCAGCAGCCAGGGGGCAGGTGGAAACACCATATATTTT; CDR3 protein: CASSQGAGGNTIYF
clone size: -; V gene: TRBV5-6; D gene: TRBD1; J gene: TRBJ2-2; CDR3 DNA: TGTGCCAGCAGCTTGGGACAGGGGTGGACCGGGGAGCTGTTTTTT; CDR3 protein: CASSLGQGWTGELFF
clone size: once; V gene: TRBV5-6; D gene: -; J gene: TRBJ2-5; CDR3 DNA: TGTGCCAGCAGCTTGGCCGAGTCAACCCGCCAGTACTTC; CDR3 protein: CASSLAESTRQYF
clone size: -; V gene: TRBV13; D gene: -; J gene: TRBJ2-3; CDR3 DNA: TGTGCCAGCAGCTCACGCCAGACAGATACGCAGTATTTT; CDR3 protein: CASSSRQTDTQYF
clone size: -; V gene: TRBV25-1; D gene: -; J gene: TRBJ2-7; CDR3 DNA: TGTGCCAGCAGTGAATATATGGGCCAGCAGTACTTC; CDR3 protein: CASSEYMGQQYF
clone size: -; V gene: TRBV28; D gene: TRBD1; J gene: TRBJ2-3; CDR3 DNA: TGTGCCAGCAGTTTGGAGGGACAGGGCACAGATACGCAGTATTTT; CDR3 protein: CASSLEGQGTDTQYF
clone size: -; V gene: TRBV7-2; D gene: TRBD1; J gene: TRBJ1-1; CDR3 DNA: TGTGCCAGCAGCTTAACAGGGGGGGACACTGAAGCTTTCTTT; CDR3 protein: CASSLTGGDTEAFF
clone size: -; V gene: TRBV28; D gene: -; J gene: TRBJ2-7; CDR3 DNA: TGTGCCAGCAGTATTACAGTGAGCTCCTACGAGCAGTACTTC; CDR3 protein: CASSITVSSYEQYF
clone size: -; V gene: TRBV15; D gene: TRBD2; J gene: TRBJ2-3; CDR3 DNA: TGTGCCATCAGGGGCGGGAGGGAGGAGACGCAGTATTTT; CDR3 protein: CAIRGGREETQYF
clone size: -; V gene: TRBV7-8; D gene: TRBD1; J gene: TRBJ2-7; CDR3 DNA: TGTGCCAGCAGCGCCCGACAGGGGGCCTACGAGCAGTACTTC; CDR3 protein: CASSARQGAYEQYF
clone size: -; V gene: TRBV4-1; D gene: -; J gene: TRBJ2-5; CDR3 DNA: TGCGCCAGCAGCCAATGGCTTCAAGAGACCCAGTACTTC; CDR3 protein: CASSQWLQETQYF
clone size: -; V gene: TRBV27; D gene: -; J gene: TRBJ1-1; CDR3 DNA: TGTGCCAGCAGTTTATCGAGGCGACGCGGCACTGAAGCTTTCTTT; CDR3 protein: CASSLSRRRGTEAFF
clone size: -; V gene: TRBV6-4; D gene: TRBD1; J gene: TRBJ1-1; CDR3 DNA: TGTGCCAGCAAGCAAGAAATACAGGGGACTGAAGCTTTCTTT; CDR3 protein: CASKQEIQGTEAFF
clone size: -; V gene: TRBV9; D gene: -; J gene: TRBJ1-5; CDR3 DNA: TGTGCCAGCGTCCGGGAGGGCAATCAGCCCCAGCATTTT; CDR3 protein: CASVREGNQPQHF
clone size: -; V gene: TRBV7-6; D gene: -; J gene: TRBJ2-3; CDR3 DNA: TGTGCCAGCAGTACCCAGGGGGGCCACACAGATACGCAGTATTTT; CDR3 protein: CASSTQGGHTDTQYF
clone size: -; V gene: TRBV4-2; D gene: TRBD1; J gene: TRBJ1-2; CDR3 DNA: TGTGCCAGCAGCCAAGGCACAGGGGATTATGGCTACACCTTC; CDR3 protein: CASSQGTGDYGYTF
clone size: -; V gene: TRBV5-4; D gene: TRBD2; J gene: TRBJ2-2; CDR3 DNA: TGTGCCAGCAGCTTGGTGGGACTAGCAGGCACCGGGGAGCTGTTTTTT; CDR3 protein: CASSLVGLAGTGELFF
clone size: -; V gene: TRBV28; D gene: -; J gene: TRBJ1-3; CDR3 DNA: TGTGCCAGCCTTATGGGGGGAAGGGCGGGGAACACCATATATTTT; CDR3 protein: CASLMGGRAGNTIYF
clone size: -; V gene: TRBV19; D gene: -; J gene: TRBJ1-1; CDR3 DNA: TGTGCCAGTGCACGAGCAGGAGGGAACACTGAAGCTTTCTTT; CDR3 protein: CASARAGGNTEAFF
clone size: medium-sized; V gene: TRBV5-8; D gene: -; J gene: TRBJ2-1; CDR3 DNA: TGTGCCAGCAGCGAAACCGGGTCGCATGAGCAGTTCTTC; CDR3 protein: CASSETGSHEQFF
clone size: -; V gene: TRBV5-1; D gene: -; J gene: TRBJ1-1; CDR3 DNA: TGCGCCAGCAGCATAGGACAGCCGATGAACACTGAAGCTTTCTTT; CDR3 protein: CASSIGQPMNTEAFF
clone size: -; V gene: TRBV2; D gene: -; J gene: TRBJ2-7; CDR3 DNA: TGTGCCAGCAAACTGGGGGGAGACGAGCAGTACTTC; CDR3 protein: CASKLGGDEQYF
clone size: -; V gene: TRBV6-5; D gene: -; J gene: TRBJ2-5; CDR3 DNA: TGTGCCAGCAGTACCTTGGACAGAGAGACCCAGTACTTC; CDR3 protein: CASSTLDRETQYF
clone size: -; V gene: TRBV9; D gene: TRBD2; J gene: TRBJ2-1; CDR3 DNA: TGTGCCAGCAGCCCTAGTGGGGAGGGCAATGAGCAGTTCTTC; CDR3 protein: CASSPSGEGNEQFF
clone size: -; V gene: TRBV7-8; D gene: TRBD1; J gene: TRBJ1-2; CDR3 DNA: TGTGCCAGCAGCTTAGGGGGACAGGGGGGCGGCTACACCTTC; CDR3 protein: CASSLGGQGGGYTF
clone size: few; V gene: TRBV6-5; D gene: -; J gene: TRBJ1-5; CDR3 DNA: TGTGCCAGCCTGGTAGACTCCATGAATAGTCAGCCCCAGCATTTT; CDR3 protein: CASLVDSMNSQPQHF
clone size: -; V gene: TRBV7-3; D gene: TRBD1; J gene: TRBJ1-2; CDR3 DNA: TGTGCCAGCAGCTTAGGGTGGACAGGAGGGGGCCCCAGCGATGGCTACACCTTC; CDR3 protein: CASSLGWTGGGPSDGYTF
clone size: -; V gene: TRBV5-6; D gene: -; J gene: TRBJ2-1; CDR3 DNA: TGTGCCAGCAGCTCGACAGGGGAGGGAGAACCTGAGCAGTTCTTC; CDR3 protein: CASSSTGEGEPEQFF
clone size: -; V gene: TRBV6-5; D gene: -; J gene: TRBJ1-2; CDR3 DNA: TGTGCCAGCACCCAAACAGGGTATGGCTACACCTTC; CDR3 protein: CASTQTGYGYTF
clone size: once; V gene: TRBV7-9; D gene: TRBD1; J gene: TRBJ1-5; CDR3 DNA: TGTGCCAGCAGCTTACCAGGGGGGCCCCAGCATTTT; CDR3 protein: CASSLPGGPQHF
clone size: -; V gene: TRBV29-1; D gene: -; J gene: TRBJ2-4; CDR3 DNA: TGCAGCGTTGCTCTAGCCAAAAACATTCAGTACTTC; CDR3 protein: CSVALAKNIQYF
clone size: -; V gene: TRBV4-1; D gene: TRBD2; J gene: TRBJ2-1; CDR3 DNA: TGCGCCAGCAGCCCCCCTAGCGGGAGTGGAGAGGAGTTCTTC; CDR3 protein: CASSPPSGSGEEFF
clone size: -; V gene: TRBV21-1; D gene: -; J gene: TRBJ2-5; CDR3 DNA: TGTGCCAGCAGCAAAGATCGTGAGCGTGGGACCCAGTACTTC; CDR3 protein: CASSKDRERGTQYF
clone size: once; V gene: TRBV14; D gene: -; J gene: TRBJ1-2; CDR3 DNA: TGTGCCAGCAGCCACGTAGGAGGTGAACATGGCTACACCTTC; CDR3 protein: CASSHVGGEHGYTF
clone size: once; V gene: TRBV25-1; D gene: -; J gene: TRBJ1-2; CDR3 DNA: TGTGCCAGCAGTGAACGTGCAGGGATGAACTATGGCTACACCTTC; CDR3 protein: CASSERAGMNYGYTF
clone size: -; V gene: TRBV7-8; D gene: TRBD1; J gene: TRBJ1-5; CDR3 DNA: TGTGCCAGCAGCTCCCGACAGGGGGCATCTCAGCCCCAGCATTTT; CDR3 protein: CASSSRQGASQPQHF
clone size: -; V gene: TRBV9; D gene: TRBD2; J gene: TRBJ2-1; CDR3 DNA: TGTGCCAGCAGCGTATCCGGGCTAGCGGGACATGAGCAGTTCTTC; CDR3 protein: CASSVSGLAGHEQFF
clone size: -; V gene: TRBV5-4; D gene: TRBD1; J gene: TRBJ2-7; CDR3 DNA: TGTGCCAGCAGCTCGCGGGGACAGGCATCCAACGAGCAGTACTTC; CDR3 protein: CASSSRGQASNEQYF
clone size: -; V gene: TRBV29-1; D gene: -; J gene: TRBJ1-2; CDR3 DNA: TGCAGCGTTGAAGTTCGCACCGGGACTCCTCGGGGCGGCTACACCTTC; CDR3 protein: CSVEVRTGTPRGGYTF
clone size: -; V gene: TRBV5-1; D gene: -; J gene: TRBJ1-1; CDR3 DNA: TGCGCCAGCAGCAGGATCGACAGGATGAACACTGAAGCTTTCTTT; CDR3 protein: CASSRIDRMNTEAFF
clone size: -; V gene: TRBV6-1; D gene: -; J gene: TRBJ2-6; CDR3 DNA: TGTGCCAGCAGTGAAGCTTGGGCAGGCGGGGCCAACGTCCTGACTTTC; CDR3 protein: CASSEAWAGGANVLTF
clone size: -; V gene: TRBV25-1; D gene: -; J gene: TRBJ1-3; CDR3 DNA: TGTGCCAGCAGTCGGGGGGGGGCTAGTGGAAACACCATATATTTT; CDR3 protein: CASSRGGASGNTIYF
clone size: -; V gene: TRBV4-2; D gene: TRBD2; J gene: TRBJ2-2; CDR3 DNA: TGTGCCAGCAGCAGCAGCGGGGGTGGCACCGGGGAGCTGTTTTTT; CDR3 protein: CASSSSGGGTGELFF
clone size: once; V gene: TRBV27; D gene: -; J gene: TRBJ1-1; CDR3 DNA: TGTGCCAGCAACAGACCCGAAGCTTTCTTT; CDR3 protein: CASNRPEAFF
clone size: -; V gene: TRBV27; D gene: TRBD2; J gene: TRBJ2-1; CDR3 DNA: TGTGCCAGCAGTCCCGGACTAGCGGGAAGGAATGAGCAGTTCTTC; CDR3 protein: CASSPGLAGRNEQFF
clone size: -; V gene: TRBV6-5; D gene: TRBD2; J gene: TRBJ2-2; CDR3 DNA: TGTGCCAGCAGCCGACTAGCGGCGAACACCGGGGAGCTGTTTTTT; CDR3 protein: CASSRLAANTGELFF
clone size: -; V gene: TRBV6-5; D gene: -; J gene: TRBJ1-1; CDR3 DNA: TGTGCCAGCACTTTAGGGGGGAACACTGAAGCTTTCTTT; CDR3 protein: CASTLGGNTEAFF
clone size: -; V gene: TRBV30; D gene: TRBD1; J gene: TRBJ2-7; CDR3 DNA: TGTGCCTGGAGTCGCACACTTACGACAGGGTACCACTACGAGCAGTACTTC; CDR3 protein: CAWSRTLTTGYHYEQYF
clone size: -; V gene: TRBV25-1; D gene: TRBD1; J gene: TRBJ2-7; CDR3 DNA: TGTGCCAGTCAGGGACAGGGGGTTTACGAGCAGTACTTC; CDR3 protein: CASQGQGVYEQYF
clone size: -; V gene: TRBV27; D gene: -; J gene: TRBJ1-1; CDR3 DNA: TGTGCCAGCAGTCGGGGGGAGGACACTGAAGCTTTCTTT; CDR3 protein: CASSRGEDTEAFF
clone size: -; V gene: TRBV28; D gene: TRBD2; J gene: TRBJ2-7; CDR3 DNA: TGTGCCAGCAGACCTCAAATAGCGGGAAAACACGAGCAGTACTTC; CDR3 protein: CASRPQIAGKHEQYF
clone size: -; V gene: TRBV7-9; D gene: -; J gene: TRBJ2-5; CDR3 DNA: TGTGCCAGCAGGCGGGGGCAGGTGGAGACCCAGTACTTC; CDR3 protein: CASRRGQVETQYF
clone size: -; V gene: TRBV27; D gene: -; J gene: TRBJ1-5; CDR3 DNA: TGTGCCAGCAGTTTCGGGGTAGGGAACAATCAGCCCCAGCATTTT; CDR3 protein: CASSFGVGNNQPQHF